Below, 12 T cell receptor beta chains from the same sample are listed, as sequenced in a study of tumor-infiltrating lymphocytes in localized non-small cell lung cancer (dated by TCRdb to the early 2020s). The receptor library was made with the immunoSEQ multiplex PCR assay. TCRdb re-hosts the immuneACCESS table, in-frame sequences only. Its copies lack some clones; in the studies checked, an unresolved V gene accounts for under half of them, and the cause for the rest is not known. A total of approximately 16,000 clones appear in this sample, over 35% of them only once. The top ten clonotypes cover about 17% of the sample. The sample consisted of lung tumor tissue. Source of these receptors: a human donor with non-small cell lung cancer.

In DNA form, the CDR3 reads TGTGCCAGCAGCTTGGAAGAAGAGACCCAGTACTTC. It is translated as CASSLEEETQYF. The J gene is TRBJ2-5, the V gene TRBV4-2; D gene unclear. This CDR3 comprises 12 residues. Germline V gives CDR1 LGHNA, CDR2 YNFKEQ. V gave up 5 bases and J gave up 3 bases, with 7 bases separating them.

V and J are TRBV7-9 and TRBJ2-2; TRBD1 matches 9 bases. The CDR3 totals 18 residues. From germline, CDR1 is SEHNR and CDR2 FQNEAQ (reference sequence). The V gene end was trimmed by 4 bases and the J gene end by 3 bases; junction bases not matched to a gene: 12. The CDR3 loop is CASSSLDLTGGDTGELFF. The CDR3 nucleotides are TGTGCCAGCAGCTCGCTCGATTTGACAGGGGGGGACACCGGGGAGCTGTTTTTT.

This clone has a handful of counts. V and J are TRBV7-8 and TRBJ2-7; no clear D gene. Germline V gives CDR1 SGHVS, CDR2 FQNEAQ. V was clipped by 1 base and J by 0 bases, with 7 bases between them. CDR3 length: 14 residues. CDR3 loop: CASSLDHASYEQYF. CDR3 DNA: TGTGCCAGCAGCTTAGATCACGCCTCCTACGAGCAGTACTTC.

This chain connects TRBV6-6 to TRBJ2-3, with TRBD2 matching 8 bases. The CDR3 has 15 residues. Trimming cost V 4 bases and J 3 bases; bases outside gene matches: 6. CDR1 is MNHNY and CDR2 is SVGAGI in the germline V gene (reference sequence). The CDR3 nucleotides read TGTGCCAGCAGTTTGGGCGGGGGGCGGACAGATACGCAGTATTTT. Translating it yields CASSLGGGRTDTQYF.

V gene TRBV4-2 combines with J gene TRBJ1-4; 11 nucleotides agree with TRBD1. The germline V gene has CDR1 LGHNA and CDR2 YNFKEQ. The CDR3 consists of 16 residues. After removal of 4 bases from V and 3 bases from J, the junction contained 4 bases not matched to a gene. The CDR3 DNA sequence: TGTGCCAGCAGCCCGGACAGGGGGCGGGCTAATGAAAAACTGTTTTTT. Residues: CASSPDRGRANEKLFF.

This chain joins TRBV4-2 and TRBJ1-2; tentative D call: TRBD1 (6 bases). Germline CDR1 and CDR2: LGHNA and YNFKEQ. This CDR3 is built from 13 residues. The V end was cut by 0 bases, the J end by 7 bases, with 9 bases between. CDR3 loop: CASSQETGFGYTF. The DNA for the CDR3 is TGTGCCAGCAGCCAAGAAACAGGGTTTGGCTACACCTTC.

The chain has TRBV7-8 and TRBJ2-1; 7 bases are a match to TRBD2. The CDR3 consists of 15 residues. Unmatched junction bases numbered 10, after V lost 3 bases and J lost 8 bases. Germline V gene lookup returns CDR1 SGHVS and CDR2 FQNEAQ. The CDR3 nucleotides are TGTGCCAGCAGCTTCTTAGCGGGCCGAGGGCATGAGCAGTTCTTC. It is translated as CASSFLAGRGHEQFF. The full variable domain, with the rest looked up from reference TRBV7-8 and TRBJ2-1, is GAGVSQSPRYKVAKRGQDVALRCDPISGHVSLFWYQQALGQGPEFLTYFQNEAQLDKSGLPSDRFFAERPEGSVSTLKIQRTQQEDSAVYLCASSFLAGRGHEQFFGPGTRLTVL.

The chain uses TRBV7-9 and TRBJ1-6; perhaps TRBD1 as D (6 bases). This CDR3 region has 14 residues. Germline CDR1 is SEHNR and CDR2 is FQNEAQ (reference sequence). Trimming cost V 4 bases and J 11 bases, with 15 bases left between them. The CDR3 region has the DNA TGTGCCAGCAGCTCACAGGGTGTTGCGGCACCCCTCCACTTT. It is translated as CASSSQGVAAPLHF.

Only a few counts were recorded for this clone. The chain has TRBV7-8 and TRBJ1-6; D gene uncertain. The CDR3 covers 15 residues. Germline lookup yields CDR1 SGHVS and CDR2 FQNEAQ. V lost 3 bases, J lost 5 bases, and 11 bases lay in between. CDR3 amino acids: CASSFIATDNSPLHF. CDR3 nucleotides: TGTGCCAGCAGCTTCATAGCGACGGATAATTCACCCCTCCACTTT.

The table lists this clone with a few counts. The rearrangement joins TRBV11-1 to TRBJ2-1; tentatively, D is TRBD2 (5 bases). The CDR3 contains 11 residues. Germline V gene lookup returns CDR1 SGHAT and CDR2 FQDESV (reference sequence). Trimming left V 5 bases short and J 9 bases short, with 8 bases between. CDR3 protein: CASSGSGEQFF. CDR3 in DNA: TGTGCCAGCAGCGGGAGCGGTGAGCAGTTCTTC. Looking up the rest from reference TRBV11-1 and TRBJ2-1 gives the full variable domain: EAEVAQSPRYKITEKSQAVAFWCDPISGHATLYWYRQILGQGPELLVQFQDESVVDDSQLPKDRFSAERLKGVDSTLKIQPAELGDSAMYLCASSGSGEQFFGPGTRLTVL.

This clone has just a few counts. The chain combines TRBV2 with TRBJ1-5; D unresolved. CDR3 size: 17 residues. Trimming pared 0 bases from V and 0 bases from J, leaving 12 bases between. CDR1 SNHLY and CDR2 FYNNEI come from the germline V gene. As DNA, the CDR3 is TGTGCCAGCAGTGAAGCGTACGGGTCCTATAGCAATCAGCCCCAGCATTTT. This encodes CASSEAYGSYSNQPQHF.

In this sample, this clone turned up a few times. The chain joins TRBV5-1 to TRBJ2-7; D remains ambiguous. The germline gives CDR1 SGHRS, CDR2 YFSETQ. The CDR3 sequence is 15 residues long. Trimming took 2 bases from V and 5 from J, leaving 17 bases between them. In nucleotides, the CDR3 is TGCGCCAGCAGCTTAGAAGGGCGCGGAATCGACGAGCAGTACTTC. Translating gives CASSLEGRGIDEQYF. The full variable domain, with the rest looked up from reference TRBV5-1 and TRBJ2-7, is KAGVTQTPRYLIKTRGQQVTLSCSPISGHRSVSWYQQTPGQGLQFLFEYFSETQRNKGNFPGRFSGRQFSNSRSEMNVSTLELGDSALYLCASSLEGRGIDEQYFGPGTRLTVT.